This TCR beta chain is from a study of blood T cells in healthy people across ages. In germline, CDR1 is SGHTA, CDR2 FQGNSA. V was cut by 4 bases and J by 3 bases, with 12 bases left in between. This CDR3 comprises 14 residues. This clonotype has just a few counts. Then a second PCR, running about 6 to 12 cycles, was carried out with a sample-barcoded 5' primer and a J-beta primer mix. TCRdb passed the 5' RACE reads through MiXCR, listing each CDR3 protein once. Among some 880,000 distinct CDR3 sequences listed, 35% to 40% were seen once. This receptor was taken from a man in his late teens or twenties in good health. The material sequenced was blood. This chain joins TRBV7-2 and TRBJ2-5, with D possibly matching TRBD1 (5 bases). The CDR3 here is CASSSGQTKETQYF. CDR3 sequence (DNA): TGTGCCAGCAGCTCCGGACAAACGAAAGAGACCCAGTACTTC.